These 9 T cell receptor beta chains originate from one sample sequenced in a study of blood T cell repertoires in COVID-19. Repertoires were generated with immunoSEQ multiplex PCR, while TCRdb's copy carries only in-frame clones and drops some. The sample has about 190,000 clones, around nine tenths seen once. Sequences were obtained from peripheral blood. The receptors stem from a woman in her thirties or forties who had recovered from COVID-19.

V and J are TRBV19 and TRBJ1-2; D is perhaps TRBD1 (5 bases). V dropped 3 bases and J dropped 6 bases, with 17 bases sitting between them. The length of the CDR3 is 15 residues. Germline lookup yields CDR1 LNHDA and CDR2 SQIVND (reference sequence). In DNA, the CDR3 is TGTGCCAGTAGTATCCCCAGGGTGGTATTTCATGGCTACACCTTC. Translating it yields CASSIPRVVFHGYTF.

V usage is TRBV14 and J usage is TRBJ2-5; no firm D call. Between the trimmed V and J ends, which lost 1 base and 8 bases, there was a span of 11 bases. Germline V gene lookup returns CDR1 SGHDN and CDR2 FVKESK. The CDR3 loop spans 13 amino acids. CDR3 protein: CASSQAAVGTQYF. The DNA for the CDR3 is TGTGCCAGCAGCCAAGCCGCGGTTGGAACCCAGTACTTC.

This rearrangement joins TRBV14 to TRBJ2-3; tentative D call: TRBD1 (5 bases). The CDR3 sequence is 17 residues long. The germline V and J ends were trimmed by 1 base and 2 bases, with 16 bases remaining between them. CDR1 is SGHDN, CDR2 FVKESK, per germline. The DNA of the CDR3 is TGTGCCAGCAGCCAAGCGGAAGACAGTACTTTCACAGATACGCAGTATTTT. It yields the protein CASSQAEDSTFTDTQYF.

This clone came up a few times. The rearrangement uses TRBV18 and TRBJ1-1; 8 bases agree with TRBD1. Germline lookup yields CDR1 KGHSH and CDR2 LQKENI. The CDR3 spans 16 residues. V lost 0 bases and J lost 5; bases outside the gene matches: 8. CDR3 loop: CASSPPAGGILTEAFF. The DNA for the CDR3 is TGTGCCAGCTCACCACCGGCAGGGGGCATACTAACTGAAGCTTTCTTT.

This clone was recorded many times. This CDR3 reads CASNHEGEKLFF. As DNA, the CDR3 is TGTGCCAGCAATCATGAGGGTGAAAAACTGTTTTTT. The gene calls are TRBV14 and TRBJ1-4; D gene unclear. Germline values: CDR1 SGHDN, CDR2 FVKESK. This CDR3 region has 12 residues. Trimming took 7 bases from V and 7 from J, leaving 10 bases between them.

This rearrangement joins TRBV6-5 to TRBJ2-5; TRBD2 agrees at 9 bases. The V and J ends lost 5 bases and 3 bases, in that order; junction bases with no gene match: 7. The CDR3 totals 15 residues. Germline-derived CDR1 and CDR2 are MNHEY and SVGAGI. In DNA, the CDR3 is TGTGCCAGCAGTAAGACTAGCGGAGAGAAAGAGACCCAGTACTTC. It codes for CASSKTSGEKETQYF.

The chain combines TRBV28 with TRBJ2-5; possible D gene TRBD2, 5 bases. Germline V CDR1 and CDR2: MDHEN, SYDVKM. The CDR3 consists of 13 residues. V was clipped by 5 bases and J by 6 bases, with 13 bases between them. As DNA, the CDR3 is TGTGCCAGCAGTCTAGAGGGCCTGAAGACCCAGTACTTC. Protein sequence: CASSLEGLKTQYF.

The chain joins TRBV27 to TRBJ2-1, with 11 positions matching TRBD2. Per the germline V gene, CDR1 is MNHEY and CDR2 is SMNVEV (reference sequence). The CDR3 is 15 amino acids. V shed 5 bases, J shed 5 bases, and the junction held 5 bases outside the gene matches. In nucleotides, the CDR3 is TGTGCCAGCAGTATGCAACTAGCGGGGGACAATGAGCAGTTCTTC. It yields the protein CASSMQLAGDNEQFF.

The V call is TRBV5-1, the J call TRBJ2-3; D is perhaps TRBD1 (6 bases). This CDR3 contains 12 residues. The V gene's germline CDR1 is SGHRS and CDR2 YFSETQ. V was shortened by 4 bases and J by 6 bases, with 9 bases between the two germline ends. The CDR3 protein is CASSDQGDTQYF. The CDR3 DNA follows: TGCGCCAGCAGCGACCAGGGGGATACGCAGTATTTT. Supplemented by reference TRBV5-1 and TRBJ2-3, the full variable domain reads KAGVTQTPRYLIKTRGQQVTLSCSPISGHRSVSWYQQTPGQGLQFLFEYFSETQRNKGNFPGRFSGRQFSNSRSEMNVSTLELGDSALYLCASSDQGDTQYFGPGTRLTVL.